The entry below gives a single T cell receptor beta chain sequence along with its context. As yet, its antigen is unknown. Trimming left V 5 bases short and J 3 bases short, with 16 bases between. The CDR3 runs 15 residues. The germline V gene has CDR1 MNHEY and CDR2 SVGAGI. These data come from a study of immune evolution from preneoplasia to lung adenocarcinoma. Study observations and caveats: Top clone frequencies peaked in normal lung, apparently declining through invasive adenocarcinoma. KRAS-mutant nodules had the highest T cell clonality.

Resections took place in Japan or China from the mid-2010s to the late 2010s. Macro-dissection enriched premalignant or tumor cells before nucleic acid extraction. Some clones are missing from TCRdb's copy, which holds only in-frame ones; the method was immunoSEQ multiplex PCR. The sample yields about 4,700 clones, about four fifths seen once. Sequencing was performed on FFPE lung adenocarcinoma in situ tissue. The chain recombines TRBV6-5 with TRBJ1-2; perhaps TRBD1 as D (5 bases). The receptor's source is a person aged 65-85 years with lung adenocarcinoma. CDR3 coding DNA: TGTGCCAGCAGTCTCCGGGGGTGGAAATACTATGGCTACACCTTC. It specifies CASSLRGWKYYGYTF.